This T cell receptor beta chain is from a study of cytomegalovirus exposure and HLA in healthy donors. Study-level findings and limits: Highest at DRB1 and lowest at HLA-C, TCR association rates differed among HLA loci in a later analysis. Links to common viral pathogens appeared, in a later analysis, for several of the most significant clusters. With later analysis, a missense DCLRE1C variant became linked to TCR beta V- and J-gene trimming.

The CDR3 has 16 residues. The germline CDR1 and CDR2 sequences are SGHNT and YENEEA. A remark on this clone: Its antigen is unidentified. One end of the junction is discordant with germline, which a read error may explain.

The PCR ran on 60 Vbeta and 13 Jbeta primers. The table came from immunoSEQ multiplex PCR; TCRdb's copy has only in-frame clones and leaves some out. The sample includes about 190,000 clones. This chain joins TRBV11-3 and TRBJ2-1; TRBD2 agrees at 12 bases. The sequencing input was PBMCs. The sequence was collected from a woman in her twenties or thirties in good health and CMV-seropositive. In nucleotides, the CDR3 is TGTGCCAGCAGCTCCGGACTAGCGGGGCCCTATAATGAGCAGTTCTTC. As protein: CASSSGLAGPYNEQFF.